What follows describes a single T cell receptor beta chain. Antigen unknown. TCRdb's copy holds only in-frame clones and misses some; the assay was immunoSEQ multiplex PCR. The sample lists roughly 56,000 clones, roughly 80% occurring once. The sample is drawn from a study of early stage breast cancer tumors. About the research overall: Of around 15 invasive breast tumors, about a dozen were hormone receptor-positive, HER2-negative. Each sample averaged approximately 10-fold read coverage. The study's findings and limits: Compared with adjacent normal breast, tumors showed approximately 2.5-fold denser, more clonal T cells. Commonly generated sequences made up most enriched TCRB sequences shared between patients.

Trimming removed 6 bases from V and 4 bases from J; junction bases left unmatched: 7. The CDR3 spans 14 residues. The germline CDR1 and CDR2 sequences are SGHVS and FQNEAQ. The sequencing input was blood. This receptor was identified in a person under 45 with breast cancer. This chain links TRBV7-8 with TRBJ1-2; 8 nucleotides match TRBD1. CDR3: CASSSQGAGYGYTF. Written as DNA, the CDR3 is TGTGCCAGCAGTTCCCAGGGGGCGGGCTATGGCTACACCTTC. Full variable domain (outside the CDR3, taken from reference TRBV7-8 and TRBJ1-2): GAGVSQSPRYKVAKRGQDVALRCDPISGHVSLFWYQQALGQGPEFLTYFQNEAQLDKSGLPSDRFFAERPEGSVSTLKIQRTQQEDSAVYLCASSSQGAGYGYTFGSGTRLTVV.